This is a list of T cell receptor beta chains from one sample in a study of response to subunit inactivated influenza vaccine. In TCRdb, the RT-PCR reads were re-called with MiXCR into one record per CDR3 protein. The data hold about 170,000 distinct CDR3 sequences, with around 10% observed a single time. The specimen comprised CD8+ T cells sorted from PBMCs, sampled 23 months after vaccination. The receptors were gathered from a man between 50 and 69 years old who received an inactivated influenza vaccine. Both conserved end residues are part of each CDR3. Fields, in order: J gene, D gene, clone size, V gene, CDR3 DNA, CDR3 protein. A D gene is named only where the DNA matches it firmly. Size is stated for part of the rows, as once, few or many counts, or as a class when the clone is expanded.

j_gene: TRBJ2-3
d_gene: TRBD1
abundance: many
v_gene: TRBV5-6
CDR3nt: TGTGCCAGCAGCTTGGGGACAGGGGGGACGCACGCAGATACGCAGTATTTT
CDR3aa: CASSLGTGGTHADTQYF

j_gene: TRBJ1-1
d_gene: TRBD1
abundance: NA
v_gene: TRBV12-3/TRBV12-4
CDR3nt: TGTGCCAGCAGTCCCTACAGGGGCACTGAAGCTTTCTTT
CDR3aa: CASSPYRGTEAFF

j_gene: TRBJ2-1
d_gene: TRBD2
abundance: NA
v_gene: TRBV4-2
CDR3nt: TGTGCCAGCAGCCAAGAAGGGAGCGGGGGATACAATGAGCAGTTCTTC
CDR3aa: CASSQEGSGGYNEQFF

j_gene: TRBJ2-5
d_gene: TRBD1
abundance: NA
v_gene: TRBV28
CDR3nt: TGTGCCAGCAGCTCGGACAGGGACGGAGAGACCCAGTACTTC
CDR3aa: CASSSDRDGETQYF

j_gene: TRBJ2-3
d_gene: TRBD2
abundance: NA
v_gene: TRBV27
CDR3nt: TGTGCCAGCAGTTTAGGGGTAGCGGGAGTGGGAGATACGCAGTATTTT
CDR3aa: CASSLGVAGVGDTQYF

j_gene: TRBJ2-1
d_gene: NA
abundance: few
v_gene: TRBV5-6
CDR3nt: TGTGCCAGCAGCCTCTTCAAAGGGTACAATGAGCAGTTCTTC
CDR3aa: CASSLFKGYNEQFF

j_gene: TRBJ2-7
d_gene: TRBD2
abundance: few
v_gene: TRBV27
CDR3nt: TGTGCCAGCAGTACACTAGCGGGAGTTTCTTACGAGCAGTACTTC
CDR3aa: CASSTLAGVSYEQYF

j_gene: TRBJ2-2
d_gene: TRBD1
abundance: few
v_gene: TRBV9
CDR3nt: TGTGCCAGCAGCAGTTCGCCGGGACAGAGAACCGGGGAGCTGTTTTTT
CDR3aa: CASSSSPGQRTGELFF

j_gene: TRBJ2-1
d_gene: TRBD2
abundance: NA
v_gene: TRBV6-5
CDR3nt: TGTGCCAGCAGTTACTTGGGACTAGCGGGACCTAGCTCCTACAATGAGCAGTTCTTC
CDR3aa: CASSYLGLAGPSSYNEQFF

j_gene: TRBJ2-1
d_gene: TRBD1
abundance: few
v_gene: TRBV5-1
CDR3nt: TGCGCCAGCAGCTCCGGTTTCGACAGGGGCGGCTACAATGAGCAGTTCTTC
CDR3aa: CASSSGFDRGGYNEQFF

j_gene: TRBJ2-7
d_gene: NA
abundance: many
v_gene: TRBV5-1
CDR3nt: TGCGCCAGCAGCTTTTGGCAGAATAACTACGAGCAGTACTTC
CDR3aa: CASSFWQNNYEQYF

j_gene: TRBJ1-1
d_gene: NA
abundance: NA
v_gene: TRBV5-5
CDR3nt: TGTGCCGGCAGCTTGGGGCAGGAGAGTACTGAAGCTTTCTTT
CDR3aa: CAGSLGQESTEAFF

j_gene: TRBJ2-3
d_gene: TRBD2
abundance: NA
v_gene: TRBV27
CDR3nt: TGTGCCAGCAGTTCCCTAGCGGGAGAGGGCACAGATACGCAGTATTTT
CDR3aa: CASSSLAGEGTDTQYF

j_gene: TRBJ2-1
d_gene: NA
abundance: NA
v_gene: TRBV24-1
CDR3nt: TGTGCCACCAGTGATTCCGGAGATGAGCAGTTCTTC
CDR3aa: CATSDSGDEQFF

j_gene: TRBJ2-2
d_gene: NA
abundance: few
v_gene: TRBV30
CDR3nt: TGTGCCTGGAGTGTTTCCCGGGGATACACCGGGGAGCTGTTTTTT
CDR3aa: CAWSVSRGYTGELFF

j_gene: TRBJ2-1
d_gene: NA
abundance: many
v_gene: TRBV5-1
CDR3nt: TGCGCCAGCAGCGGGCCTGGGGATGAGCAGTTCTTC
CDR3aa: CASSGPGDEQFF

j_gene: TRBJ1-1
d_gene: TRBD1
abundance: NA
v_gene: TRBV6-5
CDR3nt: TGTGCCAGCAGCTTAGCTACAGGGGCGCTTGAAGCTTTCTTT
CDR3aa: CASSLATGALEAFF

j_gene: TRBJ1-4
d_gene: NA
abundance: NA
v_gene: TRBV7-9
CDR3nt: TGTGCCAGCAGCCCCTGGGACCCTTCGGGAGAAAAACTGTTTTTT
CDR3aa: CASSPWDPSGEKLFF

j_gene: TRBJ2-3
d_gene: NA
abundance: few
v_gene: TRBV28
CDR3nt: TGTGCCAGCAGTTTTATAGCGGAGACAGATACGCAGTATTTT
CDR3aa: CASSFIAETDTQYF

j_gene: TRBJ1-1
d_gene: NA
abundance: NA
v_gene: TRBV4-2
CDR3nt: TGTGGCAGCCAAGTGCTGAACACTGAAGCTTTCTTT
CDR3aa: CGSQVLNTEAFF

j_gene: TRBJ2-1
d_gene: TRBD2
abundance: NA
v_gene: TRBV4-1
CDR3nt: TGCGCCAGCAGAGATCGCGGGGGGGCCTACAATGAGCAGTTCTTC
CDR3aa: CASRDRGGAYNEQFF

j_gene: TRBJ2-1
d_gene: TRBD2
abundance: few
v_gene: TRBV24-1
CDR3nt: TGTGCCACCAGGGGACTAGCGGTCGATGAGCAGTTCTTC
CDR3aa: CATRGLAVDEQFF

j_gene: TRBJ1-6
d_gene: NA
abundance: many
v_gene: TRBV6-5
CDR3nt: TGTGCCAGCAGTTACTCGGTTACGAGGGAGTCACCCCTCCACTTT
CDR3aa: CASSYSVTRESPLHF

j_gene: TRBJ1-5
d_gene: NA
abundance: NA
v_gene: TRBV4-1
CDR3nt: TGCGCCAGCAGCCAAAATATCGGAGACGGTCAGCCCCAGCATTTT
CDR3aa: CASSQNIGDGQPQHF

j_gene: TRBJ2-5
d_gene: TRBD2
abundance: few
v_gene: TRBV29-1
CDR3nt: TGCAGCGTTGAAGACCCGGAGCCCCGGCGGGAGGTACAAGAGACCCAGTACTTC
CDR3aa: CSVEDPEPRREVQETQYF

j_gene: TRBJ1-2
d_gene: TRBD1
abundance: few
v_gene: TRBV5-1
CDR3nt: TGCGCCAGCAGCGAAGATGGACAGGGGGAAACTAACTATGGCTACACCTTC
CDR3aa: CASSEDGQGETNYGYTF

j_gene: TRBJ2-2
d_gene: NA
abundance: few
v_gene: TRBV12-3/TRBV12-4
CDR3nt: TGTGCCAGCAGTCACTCGAACACCGGGGAGCTGTTTTTT
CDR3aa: CASSHSNTGELFF

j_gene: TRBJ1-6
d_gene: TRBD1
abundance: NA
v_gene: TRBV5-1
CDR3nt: TGCGCCAGCAGACCGGGACAGGCCAATTCACCCCTCCACTTT
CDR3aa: CASRPGQANSPLHF

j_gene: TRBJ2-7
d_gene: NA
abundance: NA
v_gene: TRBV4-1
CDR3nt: TGCGCCAGCAGCCTACACGTTGGAAGTTACTCCTACGAGCAGTACTTC
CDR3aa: CASSLHVGSYSYEQYF

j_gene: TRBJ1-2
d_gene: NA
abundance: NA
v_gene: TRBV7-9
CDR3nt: TGTGCCAGCAGCGCAAGGACAGACCACTATGGCTACACCTTC
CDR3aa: CASSARTDHYGYTF

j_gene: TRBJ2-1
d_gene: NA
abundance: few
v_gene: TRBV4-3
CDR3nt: TGCGCCAGCAGCCAAGATCTGGGAAGTCCCTACAATGAGCAGTTCTTC
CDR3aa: CASSQDLGSPYNEQFF

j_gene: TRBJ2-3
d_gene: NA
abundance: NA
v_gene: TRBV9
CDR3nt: TGTGCCAGCAGCGGGTTTAGGTCAGATACGCGGTATTTT
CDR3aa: CASSGFRSDTRYF

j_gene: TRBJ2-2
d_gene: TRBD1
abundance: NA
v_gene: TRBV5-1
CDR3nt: TGCGCCAGCAGCTTAGGACAGGTTCCTAACACCGGGGAGCTGTTTTTT
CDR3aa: CASSLGQVPNTGELFF

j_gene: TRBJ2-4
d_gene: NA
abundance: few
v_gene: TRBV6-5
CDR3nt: TGTGCCAGCAGTTACTCGCCCCCGGCGCTAGCCAAAAACATTCAGTACTTC
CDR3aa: CASSYSPPALAKNIQYF

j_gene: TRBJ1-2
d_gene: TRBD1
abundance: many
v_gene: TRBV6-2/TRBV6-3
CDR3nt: TGTGCCAGCAGTTACCAGGGGGCGTCCTATGGCTACACCTTC
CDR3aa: CASSYQGASYGYTF

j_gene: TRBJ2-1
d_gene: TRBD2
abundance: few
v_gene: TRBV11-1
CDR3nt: TGTGCCAGCAGCTGGAGCGGGAGGTCTAATGAGCAGTTCTTC
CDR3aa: CASSWSGRSNEQFF

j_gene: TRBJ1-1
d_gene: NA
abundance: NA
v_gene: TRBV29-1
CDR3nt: TGCAGCCATACCCGGGAGGACGAATCTGAAGCTTTCTTT
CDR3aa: CSHTREDESEAFF

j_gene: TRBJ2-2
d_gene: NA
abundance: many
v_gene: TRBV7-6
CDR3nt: TGTGCCAGCAGCTTGGTCGACACCGGGGAGCTGTTTTTT
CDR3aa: CASSLVDTGELFF